Below, 15 T cell receptor beta chains from the same sample are listed, as sequenced in a study of blood T cell repertoires in COVID-19. Clones were read by immunoSEQ multiplex PCR, and TCRdb kept only the in-frame ones, dropping some. The repertoire holds 100,000 to 150,000 clones, with around 82% as singletons. Sequenced sample: peripheral blood. Receptors originate from a man in his fifties or sixties with acute or convalescent COVID-19.

This sequence joins TRBV25-1 and TRBJ1-1, with TRBD1 matching over 7 bases. Germline CDR1 and CDR2: MGHDK and SYGVNS. The CDR3 covers 14 residues. V trimming: 7 bases; J trimming: 0 bases; junction bases outside the gene matches: 5. This CDR3 reads CASNPRGVNTEAFF. CDR3 coding DNA: TGTGCCAGCAACCCCAGGGGGGTGAACACTGAAGCTTTCTTT.

The V and J genes are TRBV5-5 and TRBJ1-2; the D is unclear. Germline V gene lookup returns CDR1 SGHKS and CDR2 YYEKEE (reference sequence). The ends were cut back, 0 bases at V and 7 bases at J, with 13 bases in the middle. This CDR3 comprises 14 residues. CDR3 DNA sequence: TGTGCCAGCAGCTTGGGAGGCCCAGCATCTGGCTACACCTTC. Encoded protein: CASSLGGPASGYTF.

The chain is built from TRBV5-6 and TRBJ1-2; maybe TRBD1 (5 bases). The CDR3 loop spans 14 amino acids. Germline V gene lookup returns CDR1 SGHDT and CDR2 YYEEEE. V was shortened by 4 bases and J by 3 bases, with 13 bases between the two germline ends. The CDR3 protein is CASSRRDLHYGYTF. The CDR3 DNA reads TGTGCCAGCAGCCGGAGGGACCTTCACTATGGCTACACCTTC.

The genes are TRBV5-1 and TRBJ2-1; maybe TRBD1 (6 bases). The CDR3 is 15 amino acids. V lost 0 bases, J lost 7 bases, and 14 bases lay in between. Germline loops: CDR1 SGHRS, CDR2 YFSETQ. The CDR3 DNA reads as TGCGCCAGCAGCTTGGGAGCTGCAGGGGCGAATGAGCAGTTCTTC. Its protein product is CASSLGAAGANEQFF.

This rearrangement joins TRBV9 to TRBJ2-5, with D perhaps matching TRBD2 (6 bases). The CDR3 runs to 13 residues. Germline V gene sequence: CDR1 SGDLS, CDR2 YYNGEE. Between the trimmed V and J ends, which lost 4 bases and 5 bases, there was a span of 12 bases. CDR3 coding DNA: TGTGCCAGCAGCCCGGCGGGATTTGAGACCCAGTACTTC. It specifies CASSPAGFETQYF.

The rearrangement links TRBV5-6 to TRBJ2-1; 7 bases line up with TRBD1. After removal of 2 bases from V and 7 bases from J, the junction contained 12 bases not matched to a gene. Looked up from germline, CDR1 is SGHDT and CDR2 is YYEEEE. CDR3 length: 16 amino acids. CDR3 DNA: TGTGCCAGCAGCTTAACTGGGTGGGACAGTTGGAATGAGCAGTTCTTC. It yields the protein CASSLTGWDSWNEQFF. Filled out from reference TRBV5-6 and TRBJ2-1, the complete variable domain reads DAGVTQSPTHLIKTRGQQVTLRCSPKSGHDTVSWYQQALGQGPQFIFQYYEEEERQRGNFPDRFSGHQFPNYSSELNVNALLLGDSALYLCASSLTGWDSWNEQFFGPGTRLTVL.

The rearrangement joins TRBV10-2 to TRBJ2-2; a weak D match, TRBD2 (6 bases). Germline assignment: CDR1 WSHSY and CDR2 SAAADI. Between the trimmed V and J ends, which lost 5 bases and 6 bases, there was a span of 10 bases. This CDR3 is 13 amino acids long. CDR3 loop: CASSLAVPGELFF. CDR3 coding DNA: TGCGCCAGCAGTTTAGCGGTCCCCGGGGAGCTGTTTTTT.

This clone was seen only a few times. This CDR3 reads CASSVVGRGTGNYGYTF. The CDR3 coding sequence is TGTGCCAGCAGCGTAGTTGGCAGGGGTACTGGAAACTATGGCTACACCTTC. This chain connects TRBV9 to TRBJ1-2; D perhaps matches TRBD1 (6 bases). Germline-derived CDR1 and CDR2 are SGDLS and YYNGEE. V lost 0 bases and J lost 2, with 17 bases in between. This CDR3 comprises 17 residues. Variable domain in full (rest from reference TRBV9 and TRBJ1-2): DSGVTQTPKHLITATGQRVTLRCSPRSGDLSVYWYQQSLDQGLQFLIQYYNGEERAKGNILERFSAQQFPDLHSELNLSSLELGDSALYFCASSVVGRGTGNYGYTFGSGTRLTVV.

The rearrangement links TRBV14 to TRBJ2-5; 8 bases map to TRBD1. Germline-derived CDR1 and CDR2 are SGHDN and FVKESK. With V trimmed by 1 base and J by 8 bases, 3 bases remained unmatched. CDR3 length equals 13 residues. In DNA form, the CDR3 reads TGTGCCAGCAGCCAAGGGACAGGGCGAACCCAGTACTTC. Its translation is CASSQGTGRTQYF. The complete variable domain, with remaining parts taken from reference TRBV14 and TRBJ2-5, reads EAGVTQFPSHSVIEKGQTVTLRCDPISGHDNLYWYRRVMGKEIKFLLHFVKESKQDESGMPNNRFLAERTGGTYSTLKVQPAELEDSGVYFCASSQGTGRTQYFGPGTRLLVL.

CDR3 bases: TGTGCCAGCTCACCGAGCAGACAGGGGAGCATCTACGAGCAGTACTTC. It yields the protein CASSPSRQGSIYEQYF. This chain joins TRBV18 and TRBJ2-7; 8 nucleotides line up with TRBD1. The CDR3 sequence is 16 residues long. Germline assignment: CDR1 KGHSH and CDR2 LQKENI. V was clipped by 3 bases and J by 3 bases; unmatched bases: 10.

The chain is built from TRBV29-1 and TRBJ1-1; TRBD1 matches at 7 bases. The germline CDR1 and CDR2 sequences are SQVTM and ANQGSEA. The CDR3 covers 13 residues. V was pared by 8 bases and J by 0 bases, with 6 bases of the junction left unmatched. The DNA of the CDR3 is TGCAGCACACAGGGGTACATGAACACTGAAGCTTTCTTT. The encoded protein is CSTQGYMNTEAFF.

This clone has only one observation. In nucleotides, the CDR3 is TGTGCCAGCAGCTCCAGGGGCCAAGAGACCCAGTACTTC. Its translation is CASSSRGQETQYF. The genes are TRBV11-3 and TRBJ2-5; D might be TRBD1 (6 bases). Germline CDR1 reads SGHNT; CDR2 reads YENEEA. The length of the CDR3 is 13 residues. The V end lost 4 bases, the J end lost 1 base, and 7 bases lay between the germline ends.

The CDR3 spells CTKAGSAEQYF. CDR3 DNA: TGCACCAAAGCAGGGTCGGCCGAGCAGTACTTC. The chain combines TRBV1 with TRBJ2-7; the table calls TRBD1, which could not be checked here. TRBV1 is given as a pseudogene. This CDR3 comprises 11 residues.

This clone has only one observation. J is TRBJ2-7 and V is TRBV27, with 7 positions matching TRBD1. The V and J ends lost 4 bases and 6 bases, in that order; junction bases with no gene match: 12. This CDR3 has 15 residues. Germline CDR1 MNHEY, CDR2 SMNVEV (reference sequence). The CDR3 coding sequence is TGTGCCAGCAGTTCCACCGGGACAGTTGCCCGCGAGCAGTACTTC. Translated: CASSSTGTVAREQYF.

V is TRBV5-1 and J is TRBJ2-2, with D tentatively TRBD1 (6 bases). V was trimmed by 4 bases and J by 6 bases, leaving 10 bases between them. Germline values: CDR1 SGHRS, CDR2 YFSETQ. The CDR3 spans 13 residues. The CDR3 sequence: CASSQQGPGELFF. CDR3 bases: TGCGCCAGCAGCCAACAGGGCCCCGGGGAGCTGTTTTTT. Together with reference TRBV5-1 and TRBJ2-2, the CDR3 gives the full variable domain: KAGVTQTPRYLIKTRGQQVTLSCSPISGHRSVSWYQQTPGQGLQFLFEYFSETQRNKGNFPGRFSGRQFSNSRSEMNVSTLELGDSALYLCASSQQGPGELFFGEGSRLTVL.